Each of the 29 T cell receptor beta chains below was sequenced from the same sample in a study of blood T cells in healthy people across ages. Through a sample-barcoded 5' primer and a J-beta primer mix, a second PCR was run for roughly 7 to 11 cycles. TCRdb re-called the 5' RACE reads with MiXCR, one entry per CDR3 protein. The table includes 750,000 to 850,000 distinct CDR3 sequences, 20% to 30% detected once. Separately, the same data were catalogued under a study of T cells of mothers and their children.

The sequenced material came from blood. The source is a boy aged 5-17 years in good health.

This clonotype was counted a few times. V usage is TRBV28 and J usage is TRBJ1-2; D is ambiguous. Germline values: CDR1 MDHEN, CDR2 SYDVKM. The ends were cut back, 4 bases at V and 0 bases at J, with 12 bases in the middle. This CDR3 spans 15 amino acids. Here the CDR3 reads CASSSPAATNYGYTF. The CDR3 DNA sequence: TGTGCCAGCAGTTCCCCGGCAGCTACTAACTATGGCTACACCTTC.

This chain uses TRBV7-2 with TRBJ1-4; D is unclear. This CDR3 spans 13 amino acids. Germline assignment: CDR1 SGHTA and CDR2 FQGNSA. Deletions cut 0 bases from V and 8 bases from J, with 7 bases between. CDR3 sequence: CASSLAYSEKLFF. The CDR3 DNA reads TGTGCCAGCAGCTTAGCGTACAGCGAAAAACTGTTTTTT.

This chain connects TRBV20-1 to TRBJ2-3; weak D call: TRBD2 (6 bases). Germline-derived CDR1 and CDR2 are DFQATT and SNEGSKA (reference sequence). The CDR3 loop spans 13 amino acids. The germline V and J ends were trimmed by 6 bases and 8 bases, with 18 bases remaining between them. The CDR3 here is CSARLGARSTQYF. CDR3 nucleotides: TGCAGTGCCCGACTAGGGGCTCGGAGTACGCAGTATTTT.

The table lists this clonotype with many counts. Given a much more abundant clone one base away, this may be a read error. This chain links TRBV2 with TRBJ2-1, with D hard to call. The length of the CDR3 is 12 residues. Germline V CDR1 and CDR2: SNHLY, FYNNEI. DNA of the CDR3: TGTGCCTGCAGTGTTGGCGGCGATGAGCAGTTCTTC. Translating gives CACSVGGDEQFF.

This clonotype was seen a few times. The V call is TRBV28, the J call TRBJ2-7; no reliable D call. V shed 5 bases and J shed 2 bases, with 19 bases lying between them. Germline assignment: CDR1 MDHEN and CDR2 SYDVKM. The CDR3 totals 16 residues. The CDR3 DNA reads TGTGCCAGCAGTAAACCGTCTGGGCTTCTTACCTACGAGCAGTACTTC. This sequence encodes CASSKPSGLLTYEQYF.

The chain combines TRBV12-3 or TRBV12-4 with TRBJ2-4; unclear D gene. The V and J ends lost 4 bases and 8 bases respectively, with 12 bases between them. The CDR3 has 13 amino acids. The CDR3 bases are TGTGCCAGCAGTTCCGACGGCTGGGACATTCAGTACTTC. Protein sequence: CASSSDGWDIQYF.

The genes are TRBV28 and TRBJ1-1, with no clear D. The V end was cut by 5 bases, the J end by 8 bases, with 18 bases between. The length of the CDR3 is 14 residues. Germline CDR1 MDHEN, CDR2 SYDVKM. In DNA, the CDR3 is TGTGCCAGCAGTGCCACAGACTGGGAAGGGGAAGCTTTCTTT. This sequence encodes CASSATDWEGEAFF. The whole variable domain, remainder taken from reference TRBV28 and TRBJ1-1, is DVKVTQSSRYLVKRTGEKVFLECVQDMDHENMFWYRQDPGLGLRLIYFSYDVKMKEKGDIPEGYSVSREKKERFSLILESASTNQTSMYLCASSATDWEGEAFFGQGTRLTVV.

This chain connects TRBV7-9 to TRBJ1-3, with D possibly matching TRBD1 (5 bases). The CDR3 extends over 18 amino acids. The germline V gene encodes CDR1 SEHNR and CDR2 FQNEAQ (reference sequence). Between the trimmed V and J ends, which lost 5 bases and 0 bases, there was a span of 20 bases. The CDR3: CASSVGAGKVPSGNTIYF. CDR3 DNA sequence: TGTGCCAGCAGCGTTGGGGCAGGGAAGGTCCCCTCTGGAAACACCATATATTTT.

This clonotype has a handful of counts. The rearrangement links TRBV4-3 to TRBJ2-5; possible D gene TRBD2, 5 bases. This CDR3 has 14 residues. Germline V gene sequence: CDR1 LGHNA, CDR2 YSLEER. Trimming removed 0 bases from V and 5 bases from J, with 10 bases in between. As DNA, the CDR3 is TGCGCCAGCAGCCAAGATGTAGCGAGCGAGACCCAGTACTTC. Translated: CASSQDVASETQYF.

A note on this clonotype: Sequence at one end of the junction differs from germline and may be a read error. V is TRBV29-1 and J is TRBJ2-5; TRBD2 agrees at 10 bases. The CDR3 loop spans 18 amino acids. Germline V gives CDR1 SQVTM, CDR2 ANQGSEA. CDR3: CSVEVLATSGRKANERFF. DNA of the CDR3: TGCAGCGTTGAGGTGCTGGCGACTAGCGGGCGAAAGGCCAATGAGCGGTTCTTC.

This clonotype was counted a few times. The rearrangement uses TRBV29-1 and TRBJ1-1; TRBD1 is a possible D gene (6 bases). Looked up from germline, CDR1 is SQVTM and CDR2 is ANQGSEA. V was shortened by 4 bases and J by 0 bases, with 12 bases between the two germline ends. The CDR3 contains 14 residues. DNA for the CDR3: TGCAGCGTTGCCCGGACAGTAATGAACACTGAAGCTTTCTTT. This sequence encodes CSVARTVMNTEAFF.

The chain carries TRBV4-3 and TRBJ1-4; D is ambiguous. Between the trimmed V and J ends, which lost 0 bases and 8 bases, there was a span of 4 bases. Germline V lookup: CDR1 LGHNA, CDR2 YSLEER. The CDR3 is 12 residues long. CDR3 residues: CASSQEEEKLFF. CDR3 nucleotide sequence: TGCGCCAGCAGCCAAGAGGAGGAAAAACTGTTTTTT.

This clonotype was observed a few times. CDR3 DNA: TGCAGTGCACCGGGACTCACATACACTGAAGCTTTCTTT. It yields the protein CSAPGLTYTEAFF. The rearrangement links TRBV20-1 to TRBJ1-1; TRBD1 might be the D (5 bases). Looked up from germline, CDR1 is DFQATT and CDR2 is SNEGSKA (reference sequence). CDR3 length: 13 amino acids. With 6 bases removed from V and 3 bases from J, the gap between germline ends came to 14 bases.

The CDR3 DNA sequence: TGTGCCAGCAGCTTAGTGGCAGGGGGTTTATCCGATCCCCAGTACTTC. This gives the protein CASSLVAGGLSDPQYF. The J gene is TRBJ2-1, the V gene TRBV7-9; 7 nucleotides line up with TRBD1. With the DNA end fitting TRBJ2-5 better, the J assignment may be wrong. This CDR3 has 16 residues. The germline gives CDR1 SEHNR, CDR2 FQNEAQ (reference sequence).

This chain joins TRBV29-1 and TRBJ2-2; the D is unclear. Between the trimmed V and J ends, which lost 0 bases and 4 bases, there was a span of 6 bases. This CDR3 has 13 residues. Germline V lookup: CDR1 SQVTM, CDR2 ANQGSEA. The CDR3 DNA is TGCAGCGTTGAAGACCCCAGCACCGGGGAGCTGTTTTTT. Translated: CSVEDPSTGELFF.

The table lists this clonotype with a count of one. V is TRBV2 and J is TRBJ2-7; D unresolved. V was trimmed by 1 base and J by 3 bases, leaving 7 bases between them. CDR3 size: 13 residues. The germline gives CDR1 SNHLY, CDR2 FYNNEI. CDR3 bases: TGTGCCAGCAGTGAAGGGACCGACTACGAGCAGTACTTC. This sequence encodes CASSEGTDYEQYF.

CDR3 sequence reads: CASSLGLGLAGELFF. In DNA, the CDR3 is TGTGCCAGCAGCTTAGGTCTGGGACTCGCCGGGGAGCTGTTTTTT. V is TRBV11-3 and J is TRBJ2-2; tentative D call: TRBD2 (6 bases). CDR1 is SGHNT, CDR2 YENEEA, per germline. CDR3 size: 15 residues. V gave up 1 base and J gave up 6 bases, with 12 bases separating them.

This clonotype was observed a few times. The chain couples TRBV18 to TRBJ2-3; weak D call: TRBD2 (6 bases). CDR1 is KGHSH and CDR2 is LQKENI in the germline V gene. V lost 3 bases, J lost 3 bases, and 19 bases lay in between. The CDR3 totals 17 residues. The CDR3 reads CASSPGRKLGGTDTQYF. The CDR3 DNA is TGTGCCAGCTCACCGGGGAGAAAACTAGGAGGGACAGATACGCAGTATTTT.

This rearrangement joins TRBV6-6 to TRBJ1-1; D is ambiguous. Trimming pared 3 bases from V and 3 bases from J, leaving 8 bases between. The V gene's germline CDR1 is MNHNY and CDR2 SVGAGI (reference sequence). This CDR3 has 13 residues. The CDR3 sequence is CASSYRAHTEAFF. CDR3 sequence (DNA): TGTGCCAGCAGTTATAGGGCCCACACTGAAGCTTTCTTT.

J is TRBJ2-5 and V is TRBV29-1; TRBD1 aligns across 9 bases. Trimming took 1 base from V and 5 from J; bases not matched to a gene: 14. This CDR3 is built from 17 residues. Germline CDR1 SQVTM, CDR2 ANQGSEA. The CDR3 DNA follows: TGCAGCGTTGAAGGTGGCCCGGGACAGGGCGCCGATGAGACCCAGTACTTC. It codes for CSVEGGPGQGADETQYF.

This clonotype has a handful of counts. A much larger clone sits a single nucleotide away, making a read error possible. V gene TRBV27 combines with J gene TRBJ2-7, with D possibly TRBD1 on 5 matching bases. The CDR3 runs 11 residues. Deletions cut 7 bases from V and 4 bases from J, with 8 bases between. The V gene's germline CDR1 is MNHEY and CDR2 SMNVEV (reference sequence). The CDR3 nucleotides are TGTGCCAGCAACCCAGGGTACGAGCAGTACTTC. It codes for CASNPGYEQYF.

Only a few counts were recorded for this clonotype. The CDR3 sequence: CASSDSISLSSYEQYF. CDR3 coding DNA: TGCGCCAGCAGCGACAGTATATCCCTAAGCTCCTACGAGCAGTACTTC. The V and J genes are TRBV5-1 and TRBJ2-7; D is possibly TRBD1 (5 bases). Between the trimmed V and J ends, which lost 4 bases and 0 bases, there was a span of 17 bases. The CDR3 runs 16 residues. Germline loops: CDR1 SGHRS, CDR2 YFSETQ. Looking up the rest from reference TRBV5-1 and TRBJ2-7 gives the full variable domain: KAGVTQTPRYLIKTRGQQVTLSCSPISGHRSVSWYQQTPGQGLQFLFEYFSETQRNKGNFPGRFSGRQFSNSRSEMNVSTLELGDSALYLCASSDSISLSSYEQYFGPGTRLTVT.

This clonotype was counted a few times. V is TRBV9 and J is TRBJ1-3, with D unclear. Germline CDR1 and CDR2: SGDLS and YYNGEE. V lost 0 bases and J lost 0, with 10 bases in between. The CDR3 sequence is 16 residues long. CDR3 nucleotide sequence: TGTGCCAGCAGCGTAGTTGAGGACTTCTCTGGAAACACCATATATTTT. Protein: CASSVVEDFSGNTIYF.

The genes are TRBV27 and TRBJ2-5, with 9 bases matching TRBD2. The CDR3 covers 14 residues. Trimming removed 4 bases from V and 6 bases from J; junction bases left unmatched: 6. Germline V gene data show CDR1 as MNHEY and CDR2 as SMNVEV (reference sequence). The CDR3 loop reads CASSYGTSPQTQYF. The CDR3 DNA reads as TGTGCCAGCAGTTACGGGACTAGCCCGCAGACCCAGTACTTC.

This clonotype was found a few times. V is TRBV29-1 and J is TRBJ2-3; D call uncertain. The CDR3 has 12 amino acids. Germline assignment: CDR1 SQVTM and CDR2 ANQGSEA. The V end lost 7 bases, the J end lost 6 bases, and 14 bases lay between the germline ends. The CDR3 coding sequence is TGCAGCGCCCTTAAGTTAGGGGATACGCAGTATTTT. Translation gives CSALKLGDTQYF.

The V gene is TRBV4-3, the J gene TRBJ2-5, with TRBD1 as a possible D gene (6 bases). Trimming stripped 6 bases from V and 0 bases from J, with 14 bases between. Germline V CDR1 and CDR2: LGHNA, YSLEER. The CDR3 loop spans 15 amino acids. CDR3 DNA: TGCGCCAGCAGTCTCGGGACATCTTACCAAGAGACCCAGTACTTC. Residues: CASSLGTSYQETQYF.

This clonotype turned up a few times. This chain joins TRBV29-1 and TRBJ2-2, with D possibly matching TRBD1 (5 bases). The V and J ends lost 3 bases and 4 bases respectively, with 9 bases between them. CDR1 SQVTM and CDR2 ANQGSEA come from the germline V gene. CDR3 length: 13 residues. CDR3 sequence (DNA): TGCAGCGTTGATAGCAGGGCCACCGGGGAGCTGTTTTTT. It codes for CSVDSRATGELFF.

The V call is TRBV7-9, the J call TRBJ2-5; a possible D gene is TRBD2 (6 bases). This CDR3 has 14 residues. V was trimmed by 7 bases and J by 0 bases, leaving 12 bases between them. Germline V lookup: CDR1 SEHNR, CDR2 FQNEAQ (reference sequence). The CDR3: CASTIWDYQETQYF. DNA of the CDR3: TGTGCCAGCACCATATGGGACTACCAAGAGACCCAGTACTTC.

The V and J genes are TRBV19 and TRBJ1-1; D unresolved. The V gene's germline CDR1 is LNHDA and CDR2 SQIVND (reference sequence). V was trimmed by 6 bases and J by 1 base, leaving 12 bases between them. The CDR3 loop spans 14 amino acids. The CDR3 protein is CASSMVWGNTEAFF. The DNA of the CDR3 is TGTGCCAGTAGCATGGTCTGGGGGAACACTGAAGCTTTCTTT.